Described below is a single T cell receptor beta chain sequence and its context. The PCR had 60 Vbeta and 13 Jbeta primers. Sequencing used immunoSEQ multiplex PCR; TCRdb keeps in-frame clones, though not all of them. Of roughly 180,000 clones listed, roughly 74% are singletons. This sample is part of a study of cytomegalovirus exposure and HLA in healthy donors. Germline CDR1 is SEHNR and CDR2 is FQNEAQ (reference sequence). The CDR3 loop spans 14 amino acids. Trimming shortened V by 4 bases and J by 1 base, and 10 bases separated the two germline ends. The rearrangement uses TRBV7-9 and TRBJ1-1, with D perhaps matching TRBD1 (5 bases). The sequenced material came from PBMCs. This clonotype was sampled from a middle-aged woman in good health and CMV-seropositive. The CDR3 sequence is CASSSQGQNTEAFF. As DNA, the CDR3 is TGTGCCAGCAGCTCCCAGGGTCAGAACACTGAAGCTTTCTTT.